Shown below are 25 T cell receptor beta chains from a single sample sequenced in a study of blood T cells in healthy people across ages. Then a second PCR, running about 6 to 12 cycles, was carried out with a sample-barcoded 5' primer and a J-beta primer mix. TCRdb processed the 5' RACE reads anew with MiXCR; each CDR3 protein has one entry. The sample includes 630,000 or so distinct CDR3 sequences, 25% to 35% of them seen just once. Material: blood. These receptors all come from a woman aged 80 or older in good health.

The V call is TRBV2, the J call TRBJ1-2, with 9 nucleotides matching TRBD1. There are 14 residues in the CDR3. Trimming removed 10 bases from V and 1 base from J; junction bases left unmatched: 7. Per germline, CDR1 SNHLY and CDR2 FYNNEI. The CDR3: CATTGGSLNYGYTF. As DNA, the CDR3 is TGTGCCACCACAGGGGGCTCCCTTAACTATGGCTACACCTTC. The full variable domain, its missing parts supplied by reference TRBV2 and TRBJ1-2, is EPEVTQTPSHQVTQMGQEVILRCVPISNHLYFYWYRQILGQKVEFLVSFYNNEISEKSEIFDDQFSVERPDGSNFTLKIRSTKLEDSAMYFCATTGGSLNYGYTFGSGTRLTVV.

At least ten counts were recorded for this clonotype. The V gene is TRBV7-2, the J gene TRBJ2-1, with 7 positions matching TRBD1. V trimming: 5 bases; J trimming: 8 bases; junction bases outside the gene matches: 18. The CDR3 runs to 17 residues. Germline CDR1 and CDR2: SGHTA and FQGNSA. CDR3 loop: CASSPRARRQGGHEQFF. CDR3 in DNA: TGTGCCAGCAGCCCAAGGGCCAGGCGCCAAGGGGGCCATGAGCAGTTCTTC.

A remark on this clonotype: A much larger clone is a single base away; this may be a read error. The chain couples TRBV5-1 to TRBJ2-7, with 10 positions matching TRBD2. Trimming removed 0 bases from V and 7 bases from J; junction bases left unmatched: 13. Germline V gene lookup returns CDR1 SGHRS and CDR2 YFSETQ. The CDR3 consists of 17 residues. CDR3 in DNA: TGCGCCAGCAGCTTGGGTCGGCTAGCGGGGGTCATAGATGAGCAGTACTTC. This encodes CASSLGRLAGVIDEQYF.

The V call is TRBV20-1, the J call TRBJ2-1; 9 nucleotides align to TRBD2. V trimming: 7 bases; J trimming: 5 bases; junction bases outside the gene matches: 12. The CDR3 contains 15 residues. Per germline, CDR1 DFQATT and CDR2 SNEGSKA (reference sequence). CDR3 sequence reads: CSGGARGGLNNEQFF. DNA of the CDR3: TGCAGTGGAGGCGCGCGGGGGGGCCTCAACAATGAGCAGTTCTTC.

Remarks on this clonotype: The junction shows a germline mismatch at one end, possibly a read error. The chain employs TRBV5-1 and TRBJ2-5; TRBD1 or TRBD2 may be the D gene (6 bases each). Germline-derived CDR1 and CDR2 are SGHRS and YFSETQ. This CDR3 comprises 15 residues. In DNA, the CDR3 is TGCGCCGGCAGCGTAACAGGGAGGAACGAAGAGACCCAGTACTTC. This translates into CAGSVTGRNEETQYF.

As regards this clonotype: One base away lies a much larger clone, so this may be a sequencing read error. The CDR3 is CATSDLLSPHNEQYF. As DNA, the CDR3 is TGTGCCACCAGTGATTTGCTCAGCCCCCACAATGAGCAGTACTTC. The chain couples TRBV24-1 to TRBJ2-5; D uncertain. Trimming left V 0 bases short and J 11 bases short, with 18 bases between. Germline CDR1 is KGHDR and CDR2 is SFDVKD. This CDR3 has 15 amino acids.

Many counts were recorded for this clonotype. The chain links TRBV7-2 to TRBJ2-7; 10 bases align to TRBD1. CDR3 length equals 18 residues. Germline CDR1 and CDR2: SGHTA and FQGNSA. J was trimmed by 0 bases and V by 5 bases; bases with no gene match: 13. The CDR3 sequence is CASSITRGQGPSSYEQYF. CDR3 nucleotide sequence: TGTGCCAGCAGCATAACTAGGGGACAGGGGCCTAGCTCCTACGAGCAGTACTTC. Drawing the rest from reference TRBV7-2 and TRBJ2-7, the complete variable domain is GAGVSQSPSNKVTEKGKDVELRCDPISGHTALYWYRQSLGQGLEFLIYFQGNSAPDKSGLPSDRFSAERTGGSVSTLTIQRTQQEDSAVYLCASSITRGQGPSSYEQYFGPGTRLTVT.

V usage is TRBV30 and J usage is TRBJ1-1, with 10 bases matching TRBD1. V shed 7 bases and J 3 bases; nucleotides not matched to a gene: 2. Germline CDR1 is GTSNPN and CDR2 is SVGIG (reference sequence). The CDR3 contains 12 residues. The CDR3 coding sequence is TGTGCCTTCGGACAGGGGGACACTGAAGCTTTCTTT. It codes for CAFGQGDTEAFF.

This sequence joins TRBV5-1 and TRBJ1-2; the D is unclear. V was trimmed by 1 base and J by 0 bases, leaving 4 bases between them. The CDR3 is made up of 13 amino acids. Germline CDR1 and CDR2: SGHRS and YFSETQ. Here the CDR3 reads CASSLMTNYGYTF. The CDR3 DNA is TGCGCCAGCAGCTTGATGACTAACTATGGCTACACCTTC.

Many counts were recorded for this clonotype. This chain connects TRBV7-9 to TRBJ2-1; TRBD2 matches 9 bases. CDR3 length: 18 residues. The germline V gene encodes CDR1 SEHNR and CDR2 FQNEAQ (reference sequence). J gave up 0 bases and V 1 base, and 7 bases lay outside the gene matches. The DNA of the CDR3 is TGTGCCAGCAGCTTAGAGCGGGGGGCCCCGAGCTCCTACAATGAGCAGTTCTTC. It specifies CASSLERGAPSSYNEQFF.

This clonotype was seen many times. V is TRBV12-3 or TRBV12-4 and J is TRBJ2-3; TRBD1 is a possible D gene (6 bases). The CDR3 totals 15 residues. V lost 6 bases to trimming and J lost 1 base, with 14 bases between them. The DNA of the CDR3 is TGTGCCAGCAGGACTTCGGCAGGGGGCACAGATACGCAGTATTTT. Translating it yields CASRTSAGGTDTQYF.

This clonotype has ten or more counts. The V call is TRBV28, the J call TRBJ2-5; TRBD2 aligns across 7 bases. This CDR3 has 13 residues. From germline, CDR1 is MDHEN and CDR2 SYDVKM. V gave up 1 base and J gave up 5 bases; unmatched junction bases: 1. The CDR3 loop is CASSLFGRETQYF. In nucleotides, the CDR3 is TGTGCCAGCAGTTTATTCGGGAGGGAGACCCAGTACTTC.

A note on this clonotype: Since a much larger clone is just one base distant, this may be a read error. The chain couples TRBV9 to TRBJ2-7, with TRBD1 matching 7 bases. Germline V gives CDR1 SGDLS, CDR2 YYNGEE. The CDR3 consists of 17 residues. Unmatched junction bases numbered 19, after V lost 0 bases and J lost 10 bases. For the CDR3, the DNA is TGTGCCAGCAGCGTAGGCCTGAGACAGGGAAGGGAAGAGGCCCAGTACTTC. This gives the protein CASSVGLRQGREEAQYF.

This clonotype showed up many times. This sequence may be a read error, since a much larger clone differs from it by one base. The chain is built from TRBV24-1 and TRBJ2-5; maybe TRBD2 (6 bases). The CDR3 extends over 15 amino acids. Trimming left V 3 bases short and J 11 bases short, with 21 bases between. Germline lookup yields CDR1 KGHDR and CDR2 SFDVKD. CDR3 nucleotides: TGTGCCACCAGTGATGAGGGGAGGTCTGTTGGTGAGCAGTACTTC. Amino acid sequence: CATSDEGRSVGEQYF.

This clonotype has ten or more counts. The gene calls are TRBV28 and TRBJ1-2; D might be TRBD1 (6 bases). This CDR3 comprises 12 residues. The germline V and J ends were trimmed by 10 bases and 3 bases, with 12 bases remaining between them. Germline CDR1 and CDR2: MDHEN and SYDVKM. The CDR3 protein is CAISTGHYGYTF. The CDR3, as DNA: TGTGCCATTTCGACAGGACACTATGGCTACACCTTC.

About this clonotype itself: One base away lies a much larger clone, so this may be a sequencing read error. The genes are TRBV5-6 and TRBJ2-5; a weak D match, TRBD1 (6 bases). Germline-derived CDR1 and CDR2 are SGHDT and YYEEEE. This CDR3 spans 15 amino acids. Trimming left V 4 bases short and J 11 bases short, with 24 bases between. CDR3 DNA sequence: TGTGCCAGCAGCGGAACCGGGACACATTACAATGAGCAGTACTTC. Its protein product is CASSGTGTHYNEQYF.

This clonotype was detected many times. The chain recombines TRBV7-8 with TRBJ2-1; TRBD2 matches at 16 bases. The CDR3 totals 17 residues. The J segment lost 8 bases and the V segment lost 5 bases, leaving 9 bases of the junction unmatched. CDR1 and CDR2 from the germline V gene are SGHVS and FQNEAQ. CDR3 coding DNA: TGTGCCAGCAGCGCCGGGACTAGCGGGGGGGCTAGGTATGAGCAGTTCTTC. This gives the protein CASSAGTSGGARYEQFF.

There are a few counts of this clonotype. The rearrangement joins TRBV15 to TRBJ2-3, with 13 bases fitting TRBD2. Germline CDR1 is LNHNV and CDR2 is YYDKDF (reference sequence). The CDR3 has 16 residues. Trimming at V came to 3 bases and at J to 2 bases, leaving 2 bases not matched to a gene. CDR3 in amino acids: CATSSGTSGATDTQYF. The CDR3 nucleotides are TGTGCCACCAGCAGCGGGACTAGCGGGGCCACAGATACGCAGTATTTT.

With regard to this clonotype: One end of the junction fails to match germline, which may point to a read error. The chain has TRBV5-6 and TRBJ2-2, with D maybe TRBD2 (5 bases). This CDR3 is 12 amino acids long. The germline V gene has CDR1 SGHDT and CDR2 YYEEEE. The CDR3 DNA reads as TGTGCCAGCAGCTTGGTGACCGGGGAGCGGTTTTTT. Amino acid sequence: CASSLVTGERFF.

The chain employs TRBV28 and TRBJ2-5; D might be TRBD1 (6 bases). Germline lookup yields CDR1 MDHEN and CDR2 SYDVKM. This CDR3 is 18 amino acids long. V was cut by 1 base and J by 0 bases, with 18 bases left in between. CDR3 bases: TGTGCCAGCAGTTTATACCCCCGACAGGCAGGGTACCAAGAGACCCAGTACTTC. It yields the protein CASSLYPRQAGYQETQYF.

There are a few counts of this clonotype. V and J are TRBV6-6 and TRBJ1-6; 7 bases agree with TRBD1. Germline V gene data show CDR1 as MNHNY and CDR2 as SVGAGI (reference sequence). The CDR3 is 16 residues long. The J segment lost 6 bases and the V segment lost 0 bases, leaving 5 bases of the junction unmatched. The chain's CDR3 is CASSYSSRGINSPLHF. CDR3 DNA: TGTGCCAGCAGTTACTCCTCCAGGGGGATTAATTCACCCCTCCACTTT.

DNA of the CDR3: TGTGCCTGGCGACGAGATCTCTACGAGCAGTACTTC. Translation gives CAWRRDLYEQYF. The chain is built from TRBV30 and TRBJ2-7; no reliable D call. CDR1 is GTSNPN and CDR2 is SVGIG in the germline V gene (reference sequence). CDR3 size: 12 residues. V shed 5 bases and J shed 3 bases, with 11 bases lying between them.

The J gene is TRBJ2-4, the V gene TRBV29-1; weak D call: TRBD2 (5 bases). Near its end, the DNA agrees better with TRBJ2-7, so the J call may be wrong. The CDR3 spans 12 residues. From germline, CDR1 is SQVTM and CDR2 ANQGSEA. CDR3 region: CSVGGLSYEQYF. The CDR3 DNA reads TGCAGCGTTGGCGGGTTGAGCTACGAGCAGTACTTC.

This clonotype was counted once. The chain employs TRBV5-1 and TRBJ2-3; no firm D call. Germline CDR1 SGHRS, CDR2 YFSETQ. This CDR3 has 15 residues. The V end was cut by 4 bases, the J end by 5 bases, with 17 bases between. The CDR3 sequence: CASSPGVHSGDTQYF. CDR3 in DNA: TGCGCCAGCAGCCCGGGCGTTCATAGTGGAGATACGCAGTATTTT.

Comment on this clonotype: One junction end disagrees with the germline gene, perhaps due to a read error. This chain connects TRBV5-4 to TRBJ1-1; 8 nucleotides match TRBD1. The CDR3 covers 17 residues. Germline V gene lookup returns CDR1 SGHNT and CDR2 YYREEE (reference sequence). CDR3 nucleotides: TGTGCCAGCGGCTTGGTCTCAGGGGGCTTGTGGAACACTGAAGCTTTCTTT. It specifies CASGLVSGGLWNTEAFF. The full variable domain, rest sourced from reference TRBV5-4 and TRBJ1-1, is ETGVTQSPTHLIKTRGQQVTLRCSSQSGHNTVSWYQQALGQGPQFIFQYYREEENGRGNFPPRFSGLQFPNYSSELNVNALELDDSALYLCASGLVSGGLWNTEAFFGQGTRLTVV.